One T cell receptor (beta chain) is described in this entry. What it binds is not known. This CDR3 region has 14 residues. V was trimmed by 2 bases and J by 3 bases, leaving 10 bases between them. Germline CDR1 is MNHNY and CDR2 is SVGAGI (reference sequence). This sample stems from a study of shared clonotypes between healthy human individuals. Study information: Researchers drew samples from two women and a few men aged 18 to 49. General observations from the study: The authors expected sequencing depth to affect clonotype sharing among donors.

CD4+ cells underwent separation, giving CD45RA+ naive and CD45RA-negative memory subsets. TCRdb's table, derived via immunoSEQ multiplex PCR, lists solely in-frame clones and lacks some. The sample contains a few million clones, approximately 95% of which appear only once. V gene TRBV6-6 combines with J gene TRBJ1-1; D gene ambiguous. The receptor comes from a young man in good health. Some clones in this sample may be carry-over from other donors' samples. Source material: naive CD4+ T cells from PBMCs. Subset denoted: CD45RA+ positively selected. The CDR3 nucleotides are TGTGCCAGCAGTTACCGGTTCGGAGACACTGAAGCTTTCTTT. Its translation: CASSYRFGDTEAFF.